The 6 T cell receptor beta chains in this list originate from one sample, sequenced in a study of CD8+CD57+ T cells in acquired aplastic anemia. CDR3 and TCR beta VDJ profiling relied on genomic DNA as the template. TCRdb passed the reads through MiXCR, listing each CDR3 protein once. This table has just over 200,000 distinct CDR3 sequences, 65% appearing once. Patients sequenced had flow cytometry evidence of CD8+CD57+ cell expansion. Sequenced input: sorted CD4+, CD8+, or CD8+CD57+ T cells (not recorded which) from PBMCs. The origin of the receptors is a human donor with aplastic anemia.

The chain carries TRBV5-5 and TRBJ1-1; no reliable D call. CDR3 length equals 15 residues. Germline values: CDR1 SGHKS, CDR2 YYEKEE (reference sequence). V was pared by 4 bases and J by 6 bases, with 19 bases between. The CDR3 reads CASSGIPRAAAEAFF. The CDR3 DNA reads as TGTGCCAGCAGCGGAATACCAAGGGCGGCCGCTGAAGCTTTCTTT.

This chain joins TRBV29-1 and TRBJ2-5, with 7 bases lining up with TRBD2. From germline, CDR1 is SQVTM and CDR2 ANQGSEA. V was clipped by 4 bases and J by 7 bases; unmatched bases: 6. The CDR3 sequence is 12 residues long. The DNA for the CDR3 is TGCAGCGTTGGCAGGGAGGGATTGACCCAGTACTTC. It encodes CSVGREGLTQYF.

The chain employs TRBV29-1 and TRBJ1-2; 7 bases match TRBD1. V lost 6 bases, J lost 4 bases, and 11 bases stayed unmatched. Germline V gene sequence: CDR1 SQVTM, CDR2 ANQGSEA. The CDR3 covers 14 residues. The CDR3 region is CSVGIGTATYGYTF. The CDR3 DNA sequence: TGCAGCGTCGGGATCGGGACAGCGACCTATGGCTACACCTTC.

The V gene is TRBV12-3 or TRBV12-4, the J gene TRBJ2-3; 7 nucleotides line up with TRBD2. V gave up 6 bases and J gave up 4 bases; unmatched junction bases: 7. CDR3 length equals 14 residues. The CDR3 loop reads CASSLGREADTQYF. The DNA for the CDR3 is TGTGCCAGCAGCCTGGGTCGGGAGGCAGATACGCAGTATTTT.

This chain connects TRBV5-6 to TRBJ2-3, with TRBD2 identical over 7 bases. V shed 8 bases and J 3 bases; nucleotides not matched to a gene: 6. This CDR3 is built from 13 residues. Germline V lookup: CDR1 SGHDT, CDR2 YYEEEE. The chain's CDR3 is CARRLGGTDTQYF. CDR3 sequence (DNA): TGTGCCAGAAGGTTGGGGGGGACAGATACGCAGTATTTT.

The rearrangement links TRBV12-3 or TRBV12-4 to TRBJ2-7; TRBD2 matches 7 bases. This CDR3 spans 14 amino acids. With V trimmed by 4 bases and J by 3 bases, 6 bases remained unmatched. The CDR3 loop is CASSSHGGNYEQYF. CDR3 DNA: TGTGCCAGCAGTTCCCACGGGGGGAACTACGAGCAGTACTTC.